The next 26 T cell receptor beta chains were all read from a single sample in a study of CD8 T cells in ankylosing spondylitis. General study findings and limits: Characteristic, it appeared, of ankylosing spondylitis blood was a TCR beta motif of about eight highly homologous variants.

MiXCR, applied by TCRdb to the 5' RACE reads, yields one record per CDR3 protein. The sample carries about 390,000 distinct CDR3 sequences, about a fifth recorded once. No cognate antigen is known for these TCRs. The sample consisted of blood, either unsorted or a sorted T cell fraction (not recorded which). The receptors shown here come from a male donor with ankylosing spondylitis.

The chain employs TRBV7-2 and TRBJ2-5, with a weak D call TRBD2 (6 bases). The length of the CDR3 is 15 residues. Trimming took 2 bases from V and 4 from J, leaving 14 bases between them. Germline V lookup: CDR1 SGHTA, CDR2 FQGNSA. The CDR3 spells CASSLPGRGAETQYF. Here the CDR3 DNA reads TGTGCCAGCAGCTTACCCGGGAGAGGAGCAGAGACCCAGTACTTC.

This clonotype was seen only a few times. The CDR3 reads CASSQGASYNEQFF. The DNA for the CDR3 is TGTGCCAGCAGTCAGGGTGCCTCCTACAATGAGCAGTTCTTC. This rearrangement joins TRBV6-4 to TRBJ2-1, with TRBD1 as a possible D gene (5 bases). Germline lookup yields CDR1 MRHNA and CDR2 SNTAGT. The CDR3 runs 14 residues. Trimming took 5 bases from V and 0 from J, leaving 8 bases between them.

The CDR3 protein is CASSYSGGGSGNTIYF. CDR3 sequence (DNA): TGTGCCAGCAGTTACTCGGGGGGTGGCTCTGGAAACACCATATATTTT. This chain uses TRBV6-5 with TRBJ1-3; tentative D call: TRBD1 (5 bases). Trimming stripped 0 bases from V and 0 bases from J, with 9 bases between. The CDR3 contains 16 residues. Germline V gene data show CDR1 as MNHEY and CDR2 as SVGAGI.

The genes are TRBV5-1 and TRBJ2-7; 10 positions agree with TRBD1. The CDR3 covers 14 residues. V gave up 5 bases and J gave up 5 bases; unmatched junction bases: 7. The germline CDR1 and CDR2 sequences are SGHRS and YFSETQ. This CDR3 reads CASRGGTGADEQYF. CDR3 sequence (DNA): TGCGCCAGCAGGGGAGGGACAGGGGCGGACGAGCAGTACTTC.

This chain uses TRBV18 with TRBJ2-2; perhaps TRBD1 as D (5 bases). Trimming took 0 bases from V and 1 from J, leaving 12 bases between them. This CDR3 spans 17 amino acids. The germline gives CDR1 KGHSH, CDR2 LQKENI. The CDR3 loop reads CASSPPGRIENTGELFF. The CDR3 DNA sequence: TGTGCCAGCTCACCACCGGGGCGGATTGAGAACACCGGGGAGCTGTTTTTT.

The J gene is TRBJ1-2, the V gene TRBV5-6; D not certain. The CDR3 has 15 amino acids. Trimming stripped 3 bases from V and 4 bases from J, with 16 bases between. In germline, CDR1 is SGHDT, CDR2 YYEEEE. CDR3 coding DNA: TGTGCCAGCAGCTCCATATTGAGCGGAGCCTATGGCTACACCTTC. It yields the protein CASSSILSGAYGYTF.

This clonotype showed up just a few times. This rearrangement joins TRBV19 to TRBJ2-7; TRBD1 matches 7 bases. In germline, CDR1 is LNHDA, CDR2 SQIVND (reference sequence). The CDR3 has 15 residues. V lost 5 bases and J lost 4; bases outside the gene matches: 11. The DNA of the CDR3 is TGTGCCAGTAGTGGACGGGACAGCAAAATATACGAGCAGTACTTC. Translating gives CASSGRDSKIYEQYF.

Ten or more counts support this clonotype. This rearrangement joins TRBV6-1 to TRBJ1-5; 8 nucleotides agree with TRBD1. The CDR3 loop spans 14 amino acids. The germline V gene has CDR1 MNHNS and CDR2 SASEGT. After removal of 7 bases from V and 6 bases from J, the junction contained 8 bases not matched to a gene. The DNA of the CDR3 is TGTGCCAGCAATCGATCAGGGGGCACTCAGCCCCAGCATTTT. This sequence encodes CASNRSGGTQPQHF.

The CDR3 sequence: CAWSTNYEQYF. CDR3 sequence (DNA): TGTGCCTGGAGTACGAACTACGAGCAGTACTTC. The chain carries TRBV30 and TRBJ2-7, with D uncertain. The CDR3 totals 11 residues. The germline CDR1 and CDR2 sequences are GTSNPN and SVGIG (reference sequence). V was clipped by 2 bases and J by 3 bases, with 5 bases between them.

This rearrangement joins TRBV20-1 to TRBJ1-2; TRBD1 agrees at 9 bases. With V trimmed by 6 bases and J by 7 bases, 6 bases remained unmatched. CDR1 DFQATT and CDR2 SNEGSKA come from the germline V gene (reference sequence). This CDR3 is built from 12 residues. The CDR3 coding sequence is TGCAGTGCCCTACAGGGGGCGCTTGGCTACACCTTC. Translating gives CSALQGALGYTF.

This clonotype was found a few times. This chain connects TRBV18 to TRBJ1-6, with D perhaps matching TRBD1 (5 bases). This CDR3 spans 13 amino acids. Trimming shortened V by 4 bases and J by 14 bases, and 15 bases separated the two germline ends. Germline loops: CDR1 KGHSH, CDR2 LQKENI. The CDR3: CASSRVPQGSLHF. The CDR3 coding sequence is TGTGCCAGCTCACGAGTACCGCAGGGATCCCTCCACTTT. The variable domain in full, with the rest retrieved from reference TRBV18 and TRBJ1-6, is NAGVMQNPRHLVRRRGQEARLRCSPMKGHSHVYWYRQLPEEGLKFMVYLQKENIIDESGMPKERFSAEFPKEGPSILRIQQVVRGDSAAYFCASSRVPQGSLHFGNGTRLTVT.

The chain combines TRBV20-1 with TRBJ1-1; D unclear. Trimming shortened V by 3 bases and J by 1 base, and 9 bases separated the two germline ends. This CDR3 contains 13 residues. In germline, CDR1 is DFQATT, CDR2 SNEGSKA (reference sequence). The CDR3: CSASMSRNTEAFF. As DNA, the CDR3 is TGCAGTGCTAGTATGTCTAGGAACACTGAAGCTTTCTTT.

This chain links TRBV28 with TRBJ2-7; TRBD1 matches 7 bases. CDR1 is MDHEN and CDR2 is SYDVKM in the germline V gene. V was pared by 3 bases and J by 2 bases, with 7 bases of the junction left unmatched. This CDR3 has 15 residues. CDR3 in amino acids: CASSFKRGLAYEQYF. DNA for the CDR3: TGTGCCAGCAGTTTTAAAAGGGGGCTTGCCTACGAGCAGTACTTC.

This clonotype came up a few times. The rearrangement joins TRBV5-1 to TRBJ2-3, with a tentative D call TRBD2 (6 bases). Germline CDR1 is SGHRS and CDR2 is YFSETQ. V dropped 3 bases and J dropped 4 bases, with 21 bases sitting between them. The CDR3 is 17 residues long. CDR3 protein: CASSWGYDAGRSDTQYF. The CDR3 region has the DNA TGCGCCAGCAGCTGGGGTTACGACGCGGGAAGGTCAGATACGCAGTATTTT.

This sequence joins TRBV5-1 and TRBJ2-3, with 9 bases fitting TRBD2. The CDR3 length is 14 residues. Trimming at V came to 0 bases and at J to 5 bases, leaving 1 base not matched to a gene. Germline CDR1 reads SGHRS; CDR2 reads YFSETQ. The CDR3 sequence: CASSLASGIDTQYF. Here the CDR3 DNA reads TGCGCCAGCAGCTTGGCTAGCGGGATAGATACGCAGTATTTT.

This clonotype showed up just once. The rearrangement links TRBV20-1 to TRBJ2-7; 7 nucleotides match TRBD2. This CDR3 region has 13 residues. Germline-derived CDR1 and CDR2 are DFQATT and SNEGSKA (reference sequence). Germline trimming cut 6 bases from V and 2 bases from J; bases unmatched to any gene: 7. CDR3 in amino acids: CSADSGTAYEQYF. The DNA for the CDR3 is TGCAGTGCCGACAGCGGGACCGCCTACGAGCAGTACTTC.

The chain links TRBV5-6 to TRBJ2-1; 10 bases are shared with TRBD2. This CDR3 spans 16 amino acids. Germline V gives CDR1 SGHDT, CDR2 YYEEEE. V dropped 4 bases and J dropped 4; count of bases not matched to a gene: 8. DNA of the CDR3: TGTGCCAGCAGCGAGACAGGACTAGCGGATTACAATGAGCAGTTCTTC. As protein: CASSETGLADYNEQFF.

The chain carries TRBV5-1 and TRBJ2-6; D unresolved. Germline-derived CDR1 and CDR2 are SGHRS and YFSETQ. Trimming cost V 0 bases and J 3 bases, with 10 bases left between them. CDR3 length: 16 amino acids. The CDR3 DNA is TGCGCCAGCAGCTTGGACATAGCTTTTGGGGCCAACGTCCTGACTTTC. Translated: CASSLDIAFGANVLTF.

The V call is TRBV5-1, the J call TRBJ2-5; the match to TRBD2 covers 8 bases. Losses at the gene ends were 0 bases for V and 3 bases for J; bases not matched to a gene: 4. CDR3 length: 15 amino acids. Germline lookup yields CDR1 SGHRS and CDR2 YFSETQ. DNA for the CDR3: TGCGCCAGCAGCTTGGTGTTTAGCGGGAAAGAGACCCAGTACTTC. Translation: CASSLVFSGKETQYF.

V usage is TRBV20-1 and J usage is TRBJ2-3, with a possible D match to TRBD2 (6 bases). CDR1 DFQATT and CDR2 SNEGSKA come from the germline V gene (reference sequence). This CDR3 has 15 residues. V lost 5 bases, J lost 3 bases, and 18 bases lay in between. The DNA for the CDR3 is TGCAGTGCTCGCCGGGGGAGCGTAGATACAGATACGCAGTATTTT. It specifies CSARRGSVDTDTQYF.

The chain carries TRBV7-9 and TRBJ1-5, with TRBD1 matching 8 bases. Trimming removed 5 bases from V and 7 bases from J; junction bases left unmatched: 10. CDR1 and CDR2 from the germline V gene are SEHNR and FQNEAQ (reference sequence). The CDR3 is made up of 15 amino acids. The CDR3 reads CASSTRDRLRQPQHF. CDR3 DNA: TGTGCCAGCAGCACCCGGGACAGGCTGCGGCAGCCCCAGCATTTT. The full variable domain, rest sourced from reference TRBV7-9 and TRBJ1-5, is DTGVSQNPRHKITKRGQNVTFRCDPISEHNRLYWYRQTLGQGPEFLTYFQNEAQLEKSRLLSDRFSAERPKGSFSTLEIQRTEQGDSAMYLCASSTRDRLRQPQHFGDGTRLSIL.

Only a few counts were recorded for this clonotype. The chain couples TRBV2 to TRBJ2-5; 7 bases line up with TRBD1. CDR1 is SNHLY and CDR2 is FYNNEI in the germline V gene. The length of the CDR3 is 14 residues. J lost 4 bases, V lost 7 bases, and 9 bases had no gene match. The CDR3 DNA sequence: TGTGCCAGCAAGGCCGGGACAGCTCTAGAGACCCAGTACTTC. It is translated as CASKAGTALETQYF.

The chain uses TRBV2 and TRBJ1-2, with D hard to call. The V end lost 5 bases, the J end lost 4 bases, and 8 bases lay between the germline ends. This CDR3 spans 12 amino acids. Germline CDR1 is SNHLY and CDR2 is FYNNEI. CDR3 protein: CASSSSGYGYTF. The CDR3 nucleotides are TGTGCCAGCAGTTCCTCCGGCTATGGCTACACCTTC.

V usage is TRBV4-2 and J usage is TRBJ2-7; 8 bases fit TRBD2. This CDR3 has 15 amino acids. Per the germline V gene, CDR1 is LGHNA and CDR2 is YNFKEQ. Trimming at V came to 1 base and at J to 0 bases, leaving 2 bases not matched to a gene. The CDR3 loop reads CASSQAGGPSYEQYF. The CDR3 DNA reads TGTGCCAGCAGCCAAGCGGGAGGGCCCTCCTACGAGCAGTACTTC.

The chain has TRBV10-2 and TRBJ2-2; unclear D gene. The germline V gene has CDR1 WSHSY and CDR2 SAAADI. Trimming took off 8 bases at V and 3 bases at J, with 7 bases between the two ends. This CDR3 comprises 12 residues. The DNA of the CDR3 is TGCGCCAGCCATCGGGACACCGGGGAGCTGTTTTTT. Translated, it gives CASHRDTGELFF.

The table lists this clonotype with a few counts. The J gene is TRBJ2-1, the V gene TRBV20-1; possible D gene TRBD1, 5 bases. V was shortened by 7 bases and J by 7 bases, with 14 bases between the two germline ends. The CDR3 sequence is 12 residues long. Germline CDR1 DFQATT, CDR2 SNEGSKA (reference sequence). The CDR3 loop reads CSEGRVLNEQFF. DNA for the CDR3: TGCAGTGAGGGCAGGGTTTTGAATGAGCAGTTCTTC.